This T cell receptor (beta chain) was observed in a study of blood T cells in healthy people across ages. A second PCR, run for 7 to 11 cycles, used a sample-barcoded 5' primer plus a J-beta primer mix. All samples yielded 2.5 million or more CDR3-containing paired-end reads. TCRdb called the 5' RACE reads again in MiXCR, with one record for every CDR3 protein. The sample contains under 850,000 distinct CDR3 sequences, under 40% of which appear only once. Germline V CDR1 and CDR2: SGHDT, YYEEEE. The CDR3 length is 13 residues. Trimming took 4 bases from V and 7 from J, leaving 9 bases between them. Sequencing used blood. The V and J genes are TRBV5-6 and TRBJ1-6; D gene uncertain. The sequence derives from a man aged 18 to 29 in good health. The DNA of the CDR3 is TGTGCCAGCAGCGTGTCGGAAAATTCACCCCTCCACTTT. This sequence encodes CASSVSENSPLHF.